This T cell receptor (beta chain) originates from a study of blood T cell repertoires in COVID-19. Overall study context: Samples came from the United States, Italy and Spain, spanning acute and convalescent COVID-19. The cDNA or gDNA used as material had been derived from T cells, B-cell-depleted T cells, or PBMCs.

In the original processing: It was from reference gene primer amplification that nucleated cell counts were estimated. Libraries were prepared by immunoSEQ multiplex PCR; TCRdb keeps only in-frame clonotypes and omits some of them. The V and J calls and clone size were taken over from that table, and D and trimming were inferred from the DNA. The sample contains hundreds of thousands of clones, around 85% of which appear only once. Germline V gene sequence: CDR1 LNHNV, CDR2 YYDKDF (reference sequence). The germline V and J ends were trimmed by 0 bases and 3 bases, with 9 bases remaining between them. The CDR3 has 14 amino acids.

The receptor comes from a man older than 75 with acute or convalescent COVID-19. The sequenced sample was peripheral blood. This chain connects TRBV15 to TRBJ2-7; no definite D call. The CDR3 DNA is TGTGCCACCAGCAGAGATCCAGGTATCTACGAGCAGTACTTC. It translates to CATSRDPGIYEQYF.